Following are 5 T cell receptor beta chains from one sample sequenced in a study of T cell responses to AZD1222 COVID-19 vaccine. The table came from immunoSEQ multiplex PCR; TCRdb's copy has only in-frame clones and leaves some out. This sample has roughly 160,000 clones, with roughly 94% found just once. The material sequenced was peripheral blood, taken 28 days after the second AZD1222 dose. Receptor source: an adult who received the AZD1222 COVID-19 vaccine.

V usage is TRBV5-4 and J usage is TRBJ2-2, with a weak D call TRBD1 (6 bases). V lost 4 bases to trimming and J lost 5 bases, with 15 bases between them. CDR3 length: 15 amino acids. Germline assignment: CDR1 SGHNT and CDR2 YYREEE (reference sequence). Here the CDR3 reads CASSVGQRRTGELFF. The CDR3 coding sequence is TGTGCCAGCAGCGTAGGACAGAGAAGGACCGGGGAGCTGTTTTTT. The whole variable domain, filled in from reference TRBV5-4 and TRBJ2-2, reads ETGVTQSPTHLIKTRGQQVTLRCSSQSGHNTVSWYQQALGQGPQFIFQYYREEENGRGNFPPRFSGLQFPNYSSELNVNALELDDSALYLCASSVGQRRTGELFFGEGSRLTVL.

This chain connects TRBV27 to TRBJ2-7; D unclear. Germline V lookup: CDR1 MNHEY, CDR2 SMNVEV (reference sequence). The ends were cut back, 4 bases at V and 5 bases at J, with 9 bases in the middle. This CDR3 has 12 residues. The CDR3 DNA reads TGTGCCAGCAGTTCCGGGTTGAACGAGCAGTACTTC. It encodes CASSSGLNEQYF.

The genes are TRBV4-1 and TRBJ2-1; D is ambiguous. CDR1 is MGHRA, CDR2 YSYEKL, per germline. This CDR3 has 16 residues. Trimming shortened V by 5 bases and J by 2 bases, and 16 bases separated the two germline ends. CDR3 DNA sequence: TGCGCCAGCAGCTCTGAACTCGGAGAAACCTACAATGAGCAGTTCTTC. It yields the protein CASSSELGETYNEQFF.

The chain employs TRBV5-4 and TRBJ1-6; 8 nucleotides line up with TRBD1. Germline CDR1 reads SGHNT; CDR2 reads YYREEE (reference sequence). V was clipped by 4 bases and J by 10 bases; unmatched bases: 10. This CDR3 spans 15 amino acids. In DNA, the CDR3 is TGTGCCAGCAGCGCGGCCGGGACAGGCTTCTCACCCCTCCACTTT. This sequence encodes CASSAAGTGFSPLHF.

The chain is built from TRBV3-1 (or the pseudogene TRBV3-2) and TRBJ1-2; 9 bases are shared with TRBD1. CDR1 is LGHDT, CDR2 YNNKEL, per germline (reference sequence). The junction had 3 bases not matched to a gene; V was cut back by 4 bases and J by 0 bases. The CDR3 is 15 residues long. Written as DNA, the CDR3 is TGTGCCAGCAGCCCGACAGGGGGTTCTAACTATGGCTACACCTTC. Translating gives CASSPTGGSNYGYTF.